One and the same sample provided the 24 T cell receptor beta chains below, sequenced in a study of Graves' ophthalmopathy and Graves' hyperthyroidism. Amplification of the TCR beta CDR3 regions used RNA transcripts (as template). First-round RT-PCR relied on HTBI primers, and a second-round multiplex PCR came next. One entry per CDR3 protein results from TCRdb running MiXCR on the multiplex PCR reads. The data contain 1 million to 1.3 million distinct CDR3 sequences, 35% to 45% of them singletons. Sample: peripheral blood or thyroid tissue (not recorded which). The receptor set was obtained from an adult man with Graves' hyperthyroidism.

This sequence joins TRBV4-3 and TRBJ1-3, with D unresolved. Per the germline V gene, CDR1 is LGHNA and CDR2 is YSLEER. CDR3 length equals 15 residues. V was shortened by 3 bases and J by 0 bases, with 9 bases between the two germline ends. CDR3 region: CASSQTIDSGNTIYF. For the CDR3, the DNA is TGCGCCAGCAGCCAGACAATAGACTCTGGAAACACCATATATTTT.

The chain links TRBV29-1 to TRBJ2-2; D might be TRBD2 (6 bases). The CDR3 is 16 residues long. Trimming removed 6 bases from V and 7 bases from J, with 24 bases in between. Looked up from germline, CDR1 is SQVTM and CDR2 is ANQGSEA. The CDR3 here is CSVPKVGREESGELFF. The CDR3 coding sequence is TGCAGCGTCCCTAAGGTGGGCAGGGAGGAGAGCGGGGAGCTGTTTTTT.

The sample holds many counts of this clonotype. The chain employs TRBV20-1 and TRBJ2-7; the match to TRBD1 covers 7 bases. CDR3 size: 12 residues. The ends lost 8 bases at V and 1 base at J; junction bases unmatched: 5. The germline gives CDR1 DFQATT, CDR2 SNEGSKA (reference sequence). This CDR3 is CSSSTGSYEQYF. The DNA of the CDR3 is TGCAGTAGCTCGACAGGGTCCTACGAGCAGTACTTC.

This clonotype was recorded at least ten times. As DNA, the CDR3 is TGTGCCACCAGTGATTTCGACCGGGACAGGGGGCGCGGCGGCTACACCTTC. Its protein is CATSDFDRDRGRGGYTF. The V and J genes are TRBV24-1 and TRBJ1-2; 12 bases match TRBD1. The CDR3 contains 17 residues. The V and J ends lost 1 base and 8 bases, in that order; junction bases with no gene match: 10. Germline CDR1 and CDR2: KGHDR and SFDVKD.

This clonotype was seen a handful of times. The rearrangement links TRBV28 to TRBJ2-5; the D gene is possibly TRBD1 (6 bases). Trimming stripped 5 bases from V and 4 bases from J, with 20 bases between. The CDR3 consists of 16 residues. Germline loops: CDR1 MDHEN, CDR2 SYDVKM. Written as DNA, the CDR3 is TGTGCCAGCAGTCCTTACCCAGGGGTTGGAGCAGAGACCCAGTACTTC. It codes for CASSPYPGVGAETQYF. Complete variable domain (other parts from reference TRBV28 and TRBJ2-5): DVKVTQSSRYLVKRTGEKVFLECVQDMDHENMFWYRQDPGLGLRLIYFSYDVKMKEKGDIPEGYSVSREKKERFSLILESASTNQTSMYLCASSPYPGVGAETQYFGPGTRLLVL.

Details on this clonotype: One junction end disagrees with the germline gene, perhaps due to a read error. V is TRBV7-6 and J is TRBJ2-7, with D possibly matching TRBD2 (7 bases). Germline V gene lookup returns CDR1 SGHVS and CDR2 FNYEAQ. This CDR3 has 15 amino acids. The CDR3 DNA reads as TGTGCCAGCAGCTATGCCCCCCGGGGGGCCGACGAGAAGTACTTC. Protein: CASSYAPRGADEKYF.

This clonotype was picked up many times. The gene calls are TRBV29-1 and TRBJ2-7, with TRBD1 matching over 9 bases. CDR1 is SQVTM, CDR2 ANQGSEA, per germline. Trimming removed 4 bases from V and 1 base from J; junction bases left unmatched: 2. This CDR3 has 13 amino acids. The CDR3 nucleotides are TGCAGCGTTGTGGGGACAGGGTCCTACGAGCAGTACTTC. Translated, it gives CSVVGTGSYEQYF.

The CDR3 region is CASRRPGMILRELFF. The CDR3 region has the DNA TGTGCCAGCAGACGTCCAGGGATGATTCTACGGGAGCTGTTTTTT. The gene calls are TRBV3-2 and TRBJ2-2; whether TRBD1, the table's D call, matches the DNA was not checked. TRBV3-2 represents a pseudogene. There are 15 residues in the CDR3.

This clonotype was observed many times. The chain has TRBV6-5 and TRBJ2-5; D not resolved. The CDR3 loop spans 13 amino acids. Germline V gene data show CDR1 as MNHEY and CDR2 as SVGAGI. V lost 2 bases and J 2 bases, leaving 6 bases between the germline ends. CDR3 DNA sequence: TGTGCCAGCAGTTACCCAGGACAAGAGACCCAGTACTTC. It is translated as CASSYPGQETQYF.

The rearrangement joins TRBV5-5 to TRBJ2-7; D call uncertain. V lost 0 bases and J 3 bases, leaving 7 bases between the germline ends. This CDR3 is built from 13 residues. Germline CDR1 SGHKS, CDR2 YYEKEE (reference sequence). The CDR3 DNA reads as TGTGCCAGCAGCTTGGGGCGGTACTACGAGCAGTACTTC. Translation: CASSLGRYYEQYF.

Comments on this clonotype: This may come from a read error, since a much larger clone is one base off. This chain joins TRBV19 and TRBJ1-5; D is possibly TRBD1 (5 bases). CDR3 length: 15 amino acids. CDR1 and CDR2 (germline): LNHDA, SQIVND (reference sequence). CDR3 loop: CASTPTEYSDQPQHF. CDR3 bases: TGTGCCAGTACTCCGACAGAATATAGCGATCAGCCCCAGCATTTT.

The chain is built from TRBV29-1 and TRBJ2-6, with D perhaps TRBD1 or TRBD2 (5 bases each). Trimming removed 4 bases at V and 4 bases at J, with 11 bases between. Germline-derived CDR1 and CDR2 are SQVTM and ANQGSEA. The CDR3 has 14 residues. The CDR3, as DNA: TGCAGCGTTGGGGGTGGGACCGGGGCCAACGTCCTGACTTTC. Its translation is CSVGGGTGANVLTF.

In this sample, this clonotype turned up many times. This chain links TRBV14 with TRBJ2-5, with TRBD2 as a possible D gene (5 bases). The germline V and J ends were trimmed by 2 bases and 4 bases, with 20 bases remaining between them. Germline CDR1 and CDR2: SGHDN and FVKESK. The CDR3 is made up of 17 amino acids. Here the CDR3 DNA reads TGTGCCAGCAGCCAACCCGGACGCACCGGAGGCGGAGAGACCCAGTACTTC. Protein: CASSQPGRTGGGETQYF.

This clonotype was observed a handful of times. A much larger clone sits a single nucleotide away, making a read error possible. The conserved phenylalanine or tryptophan normally closing the CDR3 is absent here, so this likely arose from a read error. V and J are TRBV6-6 and TRBJ2-5, with no clear D. Trimming took 8 bases from V and 5 from J, leaving 15 bases between them. The germline gives CDR1 MNHNY, CDR2 SVGAGI (reference sequence). The CDR3 runs to 13 residues. The CDR3 sequence: CASDRSLRETQYL. Written as DNA, the CDR3 is TGTGCCAGCGATCGCTCTCTCCGGGAGACCCAGTACCTC.

In the case of this clonotype: This may arise from a read error, as a much more abundant clone is one base away. The chain links TRBV20-1 to TRBJ2-7; D remains ambiguous. CDR3 length: 13 residues. V dropped 0 bases and J dropped 1 base, with 7 bases sitting between them. CDR1 DFQATT and CDR2 SNEGSKA come from the germline V gene (reference sequence). CDR3 sequence: CSARERVSYEQYF. In DNA, the CDR3 is TGCAGTGCTAGAGAGCGAGTATCCTACGAGCAGTACTTC.

There are many counts of this clonotype. The chain recombines TRBV20-1 with TRBJ1-2, with D perhaps matching TRBD1 (5 bases). The germline V gene encodes CDR1 DFQATT and CDR2 SNEGSKA (reference sequence). The V end lost 6 bases, the J end lost 7 bases, and 21 bases lay between the germline ends. This CDR3 comprises 14 residues. The CDR3 sequence is CSANPGPNWGGYTF. The CDR3 DNA reads TGCAGTGCCAACCCGGGACCCAATTGGGGTGGCTACACCTTC.

In this sample, this clonotype turned up many times. The chain is built from TRBV11-2 and TRBJ1-1, with 9 bases lining up with TRBD1. Germline V gene data show CDR1 as SGHAT and CDR2 as FQNNGV. V dropped 5 bases and J dropped 6; count of bases not matched to a gene: 13. The CDR3 is 16 amino acids. The DNA for the CDR3 is TGTGCCAGCAGCGCCACCGGGACAGGGTTGGGTGCTGAAGCTTTCTTT. It specifies CASSATGTGLGAEAFF.

This clonotype was counted many times. This sequence joins TRBV5-4 and TRBJ2-2; possibly TRBD2 for D (5 bases). Germline-derived CDR1 and CDR2 are SGHNT and YYREEE (reference sequence). This CDR3 is 12 amino acids long. Trimming removed 4 bases from V and 6 bases from J, with 7 bases in between. This chain's CDR3 is CASSQAAGELFF. The CDR3 DNA reads TGTGCCAGCAGCCAAGCGGCCGGGGAGCTGTTTTTT. The variable domain in full, completed from reference TRBV5-4 and TRBJ2-2, reads ETGVTQSPTHLIKTRGQQVTLRCSSQSGHNTVSWYQQALGQGPQFIFQYYREEENGRGNFPPRFSGLQFPNYSSELNVNALELDDSALYLCASSQAAGELFFGEGSRLTVL.

This clonotype occurred a few times. This chain connects TRBV19 to TRBJ2-7, with 9 bases matching TRBD1. CDR1 is LNHDA and CDR2 is SQIVND in the germline V gene (reference sequence). J lost 2 bases, V lost 7 bases, and 12 bases had no gene match. The length of the CDR3 is 16 residues. CDR3 loop: CASTRKSGQGTYEQYF. The CDR3, as DNA: TGTGCCAGTACCCGTAAATCGGGACAGGGAACCTACGAGCAGTACTTC.

This clonotype has ten or more counts. This chain links TRBV20-1 with TRBJ1-5, with unresolved D. The CDR3 runs 16 residues. The V and J ends lost 3 bases and 0 bases respectively, with 15 bases between them. Germline CDR1 is DFQATT and CDR2 is SNEGSKA (reference sequence). CDR3 loop: CSASVEAAYSNQPQHF. The CDR3 bases are TGCAGTGCTAGTGTGGAGGCAGCTTATAGCAATCAGCCCCAGCATTTT.

The chain recombines TRBV12-3 or TRBV12-4 with TRBJ1-1; TRBD1 is a possible D gene (6 bases). The V end lost 11 bases, the J end lost 5 bases, and 15 bases lay between the germline ends. The CDR3 spans 12 residues. The CDR3 here is CAGTDRGTEAFF. For the CDR3, the DNA is TGTGCCGGCACCGATAGGGGGACTGAAGCTTTCTTT.

The CDR3 coding sequence is TGTGCCATCAGTGAGGCAAAACAGGGCCCTTATAGCAATCAGCCCCAGTACTTC. Encoded protein: CAISEAKQGPYSNQPQYF. V is TRBV10-3 and J is TRBJ2-5; tentatively, D is TRBD1 (6 bases). The CDR3 runs 18 residues. The V gene lost 2 bases and the J gene lost 9 bases, with 28 bases spanning the gap. Germline V gene data show CDR1 as ENHRY and CDR2 as SYGVKD.

In its sample, this clonotype was seen many times. The chain couples TRBV10-3 to TRBJ2-7; D gene ambiguous. With 0 bases removed from V and 8 bases from J, the gap between germline ends came to 14 bases. CDR1 and CDR2 from the germline V gene are ENHRY and SYGVKD. The CDR3 length is 14 residues. The CDR3 DNA reads TGTGCCATCAGTGAGTCGAGCCAGAGTCTTCAGCAGTACTTC. This codes for CAISESSQSLQQYF.

The chain has TRBV7-8 and TRBJ2-5, with 7 positions matching TRBD2. J was trimmed by 0 bases and V by 6 bases; bases with no gene match: 7. Germline V lookup: CDR1 SGHVS, CDR2 FQNEAQ. The CDR3 loop spans 15 amino acids. CDR3 DNA: TGTGCCAGCAGTGTCCGGGACTACTACCAAGAGACCCAGTACTTC. Translating it yields CASSVRDYYQETQYF.